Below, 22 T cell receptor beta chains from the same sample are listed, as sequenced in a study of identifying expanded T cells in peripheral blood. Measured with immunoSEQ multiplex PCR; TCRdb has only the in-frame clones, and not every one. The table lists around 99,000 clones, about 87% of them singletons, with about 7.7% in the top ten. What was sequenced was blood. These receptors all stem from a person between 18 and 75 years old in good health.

The CDR3 sequence is CATSRGGRGNQPQHF. For the CDR3, the DNA is TGTGCCACCAGCAGAGGGGGCAGGGGCAATCAGCCCCAGCATTTT. The rearrangement uses TRBV15 and TRBJ1-5; D is perhaps TRBD1 (5 bases). This CDR3 spans 15 amino acids. With 1 base removed from V and 2 bases from J, the gap between germline ends came to 9 bases. Germline CDR1 reads LNHNV; CDR2 reads YYDKDF (reference sequence).

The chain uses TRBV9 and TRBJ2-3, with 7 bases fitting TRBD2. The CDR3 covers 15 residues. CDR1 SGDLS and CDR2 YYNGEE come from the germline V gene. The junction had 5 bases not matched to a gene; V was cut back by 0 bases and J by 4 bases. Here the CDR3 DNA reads TGTGCCAGCAGCGTAGGTGAGGCGGGAGCAGATACGCAGTATTTT. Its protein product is CASSVGEAGADTQYF.

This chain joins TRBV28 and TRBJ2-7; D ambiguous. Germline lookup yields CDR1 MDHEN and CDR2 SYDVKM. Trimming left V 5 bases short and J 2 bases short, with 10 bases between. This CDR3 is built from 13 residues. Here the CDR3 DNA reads TGTGCCAGCAGTAACACGGGCCCCTACGAGCAGTACTTC. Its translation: CASSNTGPYEQYF.

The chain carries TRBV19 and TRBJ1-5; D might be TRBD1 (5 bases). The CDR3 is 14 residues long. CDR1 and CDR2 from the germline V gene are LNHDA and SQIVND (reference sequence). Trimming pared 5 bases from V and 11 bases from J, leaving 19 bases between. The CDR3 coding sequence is TGTGCCAGTAGTGATCGGGACGGACATGGGTCCCAGCATTTT. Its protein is CASSDRDGHGSQHF.

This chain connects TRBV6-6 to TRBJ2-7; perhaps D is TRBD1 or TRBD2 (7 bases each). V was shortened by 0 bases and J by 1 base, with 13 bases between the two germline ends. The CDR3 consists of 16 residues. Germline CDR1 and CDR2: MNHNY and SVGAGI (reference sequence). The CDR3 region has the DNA TGTGCCAGCAGTTACTCGGGAGGGGGCGGATCCTACGAGCAGTACTTC. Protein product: CASSYSGGGGSYEQYF.

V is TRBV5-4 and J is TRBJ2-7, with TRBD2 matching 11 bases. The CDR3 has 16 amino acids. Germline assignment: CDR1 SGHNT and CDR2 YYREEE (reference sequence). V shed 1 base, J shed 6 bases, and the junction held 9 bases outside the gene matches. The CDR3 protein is CASSLLNLAGGTEQYF. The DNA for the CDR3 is TGTGCCAGCAGCTTGCTGAATTTAGCGGGGGGGACCGAGCAGTACTTC.

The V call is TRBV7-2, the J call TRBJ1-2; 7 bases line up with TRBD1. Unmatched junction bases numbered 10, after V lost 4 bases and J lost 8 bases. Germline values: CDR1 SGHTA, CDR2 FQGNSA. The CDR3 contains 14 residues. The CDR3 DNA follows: TGTGCCAGCAGCTCTCCGGGACAGTTTTGGGGCTACACCTTC. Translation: CASSSPGQFWGYTF.

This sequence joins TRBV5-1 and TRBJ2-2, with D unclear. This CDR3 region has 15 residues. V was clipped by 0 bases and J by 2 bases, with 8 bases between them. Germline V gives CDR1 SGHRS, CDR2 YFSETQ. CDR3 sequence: CASSLGTVNTGELFF. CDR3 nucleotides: TGCGCCAGCAGCTTGGGTACAGTTAACACCGGGGAGCTGTTTTTT.

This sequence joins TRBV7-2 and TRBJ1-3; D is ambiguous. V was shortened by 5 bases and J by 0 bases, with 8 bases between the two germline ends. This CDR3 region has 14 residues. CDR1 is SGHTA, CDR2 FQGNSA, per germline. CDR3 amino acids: CASSQQISGNTIYF. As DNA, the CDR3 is TGTGCCAGCAGCCAACAGATCTCTGGAAACACCATATATTTT.

Here the CDR3 reads CASSLAGRPYGYTF. The CDR3 DNA is TGTGCCAGCAGCTTAGCGGGACGCCCCTATGGCTACACCTTC. The chain employs TRBV7-8 and TRBJ1-2; a weak D match, TRBD1 (5 bases). The CDR3 sequence is 14 residues long. Looked up from germline, CDR1 is SGHVS and CDR2 is FQNEAQ. With 0 bases removed from V and 4 bases from J, the gap between germline ends came to 9 bases.

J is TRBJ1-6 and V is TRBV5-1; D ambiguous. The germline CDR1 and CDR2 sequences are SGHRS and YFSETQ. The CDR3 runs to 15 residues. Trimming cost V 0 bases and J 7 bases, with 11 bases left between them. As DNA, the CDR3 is TGCGCCAGCAGCTTGGAACAGACTCAGAATTCACCCCTCCACTTT. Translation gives CASSLEQTQNSPLHF.

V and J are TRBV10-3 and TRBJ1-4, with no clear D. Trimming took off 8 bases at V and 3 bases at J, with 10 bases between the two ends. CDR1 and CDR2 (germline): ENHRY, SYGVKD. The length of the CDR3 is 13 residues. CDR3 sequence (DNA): TGTGCCATCGGTCGGAGATCTAATGAAAAACTGTTTTTT. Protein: CAIGRRSNEKLFF.

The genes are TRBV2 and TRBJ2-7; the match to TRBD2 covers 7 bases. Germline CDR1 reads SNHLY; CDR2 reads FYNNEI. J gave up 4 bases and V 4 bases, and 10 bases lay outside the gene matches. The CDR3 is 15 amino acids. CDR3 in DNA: TGTGCCAGCAGTGTCGGCGGGGCGGGAGTTTACGAGCAGTACTTC. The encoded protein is CASSVGGAGVYEQYF.

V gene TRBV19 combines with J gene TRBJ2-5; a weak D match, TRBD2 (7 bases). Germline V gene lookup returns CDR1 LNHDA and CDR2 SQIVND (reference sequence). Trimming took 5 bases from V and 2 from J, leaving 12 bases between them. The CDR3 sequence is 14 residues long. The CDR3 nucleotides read TGTGCCAGTAGTCTACGGGGGGCGCAAGAGACCCAGTACTTC. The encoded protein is CASSLRGAQETQYF.

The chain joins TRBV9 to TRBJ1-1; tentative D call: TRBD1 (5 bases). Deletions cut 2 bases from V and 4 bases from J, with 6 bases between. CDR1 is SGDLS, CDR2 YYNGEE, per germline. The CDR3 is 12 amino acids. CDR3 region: CASSVGGTEAFF. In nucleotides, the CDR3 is TGTGCCAGCAGCGTGGGGGGCACTGAAGCTTTCTTT.

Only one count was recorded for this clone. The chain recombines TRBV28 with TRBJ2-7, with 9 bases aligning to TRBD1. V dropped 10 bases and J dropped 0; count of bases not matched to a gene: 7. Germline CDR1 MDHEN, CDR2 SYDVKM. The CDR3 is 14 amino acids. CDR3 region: CATLTGGPSYEQYF. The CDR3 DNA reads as TGTGCCACTCTGACAGGGGGTCCCTCCTACGAGCAGTACTTC.

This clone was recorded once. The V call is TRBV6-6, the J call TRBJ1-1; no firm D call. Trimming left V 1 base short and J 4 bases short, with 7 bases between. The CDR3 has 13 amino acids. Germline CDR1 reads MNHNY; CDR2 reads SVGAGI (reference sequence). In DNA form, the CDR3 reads TGTGCCAGCAGTTACTTACGGAGCACTGAAGCTTTCTTT. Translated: CASSYLRSTEAFF.

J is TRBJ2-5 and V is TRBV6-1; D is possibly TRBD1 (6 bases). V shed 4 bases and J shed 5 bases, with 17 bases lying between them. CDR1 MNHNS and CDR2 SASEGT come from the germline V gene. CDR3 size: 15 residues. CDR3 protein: CASSAGTHSVETQYF. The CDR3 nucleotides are TGTGCCAGCAGTGCCGGGACACACTCCGTGGAGACCCAGTACTTC.

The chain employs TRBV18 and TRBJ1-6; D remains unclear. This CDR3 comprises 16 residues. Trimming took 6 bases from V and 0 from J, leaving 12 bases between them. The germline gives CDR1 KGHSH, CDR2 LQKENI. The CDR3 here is CASSPTFSSYNSPLHF. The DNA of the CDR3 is TGTGCCAGCTCTCCCACTTTCAGCTCCTATAATTCACCCCTCCACTTT.

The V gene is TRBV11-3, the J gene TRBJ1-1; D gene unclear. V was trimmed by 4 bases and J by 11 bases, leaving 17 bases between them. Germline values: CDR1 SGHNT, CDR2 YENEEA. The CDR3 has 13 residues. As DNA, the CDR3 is TGTGCCAGCAGCTCCGGGCAAACAGAGAGGGCTTTCTTT. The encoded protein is CASSSGQTERAFF.

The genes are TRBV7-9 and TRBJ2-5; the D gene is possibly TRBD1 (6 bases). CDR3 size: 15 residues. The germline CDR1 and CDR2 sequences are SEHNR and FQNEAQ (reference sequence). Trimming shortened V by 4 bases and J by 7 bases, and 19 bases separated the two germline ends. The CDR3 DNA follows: TGTGCCAGCAGCTCTAGTCCGGGACACCTAGGGACCCAGTACTTC. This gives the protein CASSSSPGHLGTQYF. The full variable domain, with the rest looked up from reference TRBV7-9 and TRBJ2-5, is DTGVSQNPRHKITKRGQNVTFRCDPISEHNRLYWYRQTLGQGPEFLTYFQNEAQLEKSRLLSDRFSAERPKGSFSTLEIQRTEQGDSAMYLCASSSSPGHLGTQYFGPGTRLLVL.

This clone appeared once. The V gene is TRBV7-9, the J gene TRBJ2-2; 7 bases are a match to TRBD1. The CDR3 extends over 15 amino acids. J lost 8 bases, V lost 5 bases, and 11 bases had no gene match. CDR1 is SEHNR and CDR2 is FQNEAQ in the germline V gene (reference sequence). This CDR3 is CASSLILEGQGELFF. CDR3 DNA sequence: TGTGCCAGCAGCCTTATCCTCGAGGGACAGGGGGAGCTGTTTTTT.